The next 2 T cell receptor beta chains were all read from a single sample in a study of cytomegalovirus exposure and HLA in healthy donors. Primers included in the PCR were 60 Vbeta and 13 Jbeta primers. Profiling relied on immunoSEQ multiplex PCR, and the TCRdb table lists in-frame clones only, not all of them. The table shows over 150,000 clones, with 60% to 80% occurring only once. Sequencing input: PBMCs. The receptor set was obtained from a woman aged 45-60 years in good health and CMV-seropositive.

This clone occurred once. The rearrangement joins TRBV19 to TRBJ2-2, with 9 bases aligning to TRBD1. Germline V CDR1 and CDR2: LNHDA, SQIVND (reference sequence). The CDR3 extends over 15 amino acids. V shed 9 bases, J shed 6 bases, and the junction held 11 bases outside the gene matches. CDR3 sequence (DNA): TGTGCCAGCCGGGTGATGGGGACAGGGTCCGGGGAGCTGTTTTTT. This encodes CASRVMGTGSGELFF.

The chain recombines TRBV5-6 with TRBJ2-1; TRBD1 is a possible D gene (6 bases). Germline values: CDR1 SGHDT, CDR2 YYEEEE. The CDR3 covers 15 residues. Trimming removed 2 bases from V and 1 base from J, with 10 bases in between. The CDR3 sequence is CASSLRTVSYNEQFF. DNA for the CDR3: TGTGCCAGCAGCTTACGGACAGTATCCTACAATGAGCAGTTCTTC.